A selection of T cell receptor beta chains follows, all from one sample in a study of blood T cell repertoires in COVID-19. Clones were read by immunoSEQ multiplex PCR, and TCRdb kept only the in-frame ones, dropping some. The sample includes about 120,000 clones, 70% to 90% of them seen just once. Source material: peripheral blood. The origin of the receptors is a man aged 25-40 years with acute or convalescent COVID-19. Both conserved end residues are part of each CDR3. A D gene is named only where the DNA matches it firmly. Clone size, where shown, is once, few, many, or a class for clones that have expanded.

>TRBV12-3/TRBV12-4|NA|TRBJ2-1|NA
CASSPSVGRQFF
TGTGCCAGCAGCCCCAGCGTTGGCCGGCAGTTCTTC
>TRBV14|TRBD2|TRBJ2-1|NA
CASSHYSGSLWVNEQFF
TGTGCCAGCAGCCACTATAGCGGGAGTCTTTGGGTCAATGAGCAGTTCTTC
>TRBV12-5|TRBD1|TRBJ1-2|few
CASSGTEGHLANYGYTF
TGTGCTAGCTCGGGGACAGAGGGGCATTTAGCTAACTATGGCTACACCTTC
>TRBV18|TRBD2|TRBJ2-1|NA
CASSPYTSGSSYNEQFF
TGTGCCAGCTCACCCTACACTAGCGGCAGCTCCTACAATGAGCAGTTCTTC
>TRBV9|TRBD1|TRBJ1-2|NA
CASSGSTGDYGYTF
TGTGCCAGCAGCGGGTCGACAGGGGACTATGGCTACACCTTC
>TRBV6-6|NA|TRBJ1-5|NA
CASRASDRRSNQPQHF
TGTGCCAGCAGAGCCTCGGACAGACGAAGCAATCAGCCCCAGCATTTT
>TRBV7-2|NA|TRBJ1-5|few
CASSQTGQTGQPQHF
TGTGCCAGCAGCCAGACCGGCCAGACGGGTCAGCCCCAGCATTTT
>TRBV6-1|NA|TRBJ1-2|few
CASSEFRTNYGYTF
TGTGCCAGCAGTGAATTCAGAACTAACTATGGCTACACCTTC
>TRBV11-3|NA|TRBJ2-2|NA
CASSLGGNTGELFF
TGTGCCAGCAGCCTAGGCGGTAACACCGGGGAGCTGTTTTTT
>TRBV7-9|NA|TRBJ1-2|NA
CASSFGGPRGYTF
TGTGCCAGCAGCTTTGGGGGCCCACGTGGCTACACCTTC
>TRBV9|NA|TRBJ2-3|NA
CASSVGGGGGQNTQYF
TGTGCCAGCAGCGTAGGGGGTGGCGGGGGACAAAATACGCAGTATTTT
>TRBV5-4|NA|TRBJ2-1|NA
CASSFSTSLGSEQFF
TGTGCCAGCAGCTTCTCAACTAGCCTAGGAAGTGAGCAGTTCTTC
>TRBV7-9|NA|TRBJ2-1|once
CASSLGGGLNNEQFF
TGTGCCAGCAGCCTGGGCGGGGGCCTTAACAATGAGCAGTTCTTC
>TRBV6-1|NA|TRBJ1-2|NA
CASSEGTDINYGYTF
TGTGCCAGCAGTGAGGGCACAGACATTAACTATGGCTACACCTTC
>TRBV12-3/TRBV12-4|TRBD1|TRBJ1-2|NA
CASSDRGSGYTF
TGTGCCAGCAGCGACAGGGGGAGTGGCTACACCTTC
>TRBV10-3|TRBD2|TRBJ2-1|NA
CAITQTSNNEQFF
TGTGCCATCACTCAGACTAGCAACAATGAGCAGTTCTTC
>TRBV4-3|TRBD2|TRBJ2-7|NA
CASSQEWVIAGDYEQYF
TGCGCCAGCAGCCAAGAATGGGTGATAGCGGGGGACTACGAGCAGTACTTC
>TRBV2|TRBD2|TRBJ2-1|NA
CASLGLAVSDEQFF
TGTGCCAGCCTAGGACTAGCGGTTTCCGATGAGCAGTTCTTC
>TRBV11-2|NA|TRBJ2-2|NA
CASSRSRTDYTGELFF
TGTGCCAGCAGCCGAAGCCGGACAGATTACACCGGGGAGCTGTTTTTT
>TRBV30|NA|TRBJ1-1|NA
CAWSVGGANTEAFF
TGTGCCTGGAGTGTTGGCGGGGCGAACACTGAAGCTTTCTTT
>TRBV29-1|NA|TRBJ1-1|NA
CSVERTGPNTEAFF
TGCAGCGTTGAAAGAACAGGGCCGAACACTGAAGCTTTCTTT
>TRBV16|NA|TRBJ1-1|NA
CASSQLKTQGLMNTEAFF
TGTGCCAGCAGCCAACTTAAAACCCAGGGGCTTATGAACACTGAAGCTTTCTTT
>TRBV29-1|NA|TRBJ2-2|NA
CSVELQGTGELFF
TGCAGCGTTGAACTACAGGGTACCGGGGAGCTGTTTTTT
>TRBV5-1|NA|TRBJ1-4|NA
CASSTGHPNEKLFF
TGCGCCAGCAGCACCGGACACCCTAATGAAAAACTGTTTTTT
>TRBV11-1|NA|TRBJ2-3|NA
CASSSFVAADTQYF
TGTGCCAGCAGCTCATTCGTGGCAGCAGATACGCAGTATTTT
>TRBV6-2/TRBV6-3|TRBD1|TRBJ1-1|NA
CASSYYRGLNTEAFF
TGTGCCAGCAGTTATTACAGGGGGCTTAACACTGAAGCTTTCTTT
>TRBV30|TRBD1|TRBJ2-3|once
CAFQAGGGTDTQYF
TGTGCCTTCCAAGCAGGGGGCGGTACAGATACGCAGTATTTT
>TRBV6-5|NA|TRBJ2-7|NA
CASSTPLSGEEQYF
TGTGCCAGCAGTACCCCCTTGTCTGGGGAGGAGCAGTACTTC